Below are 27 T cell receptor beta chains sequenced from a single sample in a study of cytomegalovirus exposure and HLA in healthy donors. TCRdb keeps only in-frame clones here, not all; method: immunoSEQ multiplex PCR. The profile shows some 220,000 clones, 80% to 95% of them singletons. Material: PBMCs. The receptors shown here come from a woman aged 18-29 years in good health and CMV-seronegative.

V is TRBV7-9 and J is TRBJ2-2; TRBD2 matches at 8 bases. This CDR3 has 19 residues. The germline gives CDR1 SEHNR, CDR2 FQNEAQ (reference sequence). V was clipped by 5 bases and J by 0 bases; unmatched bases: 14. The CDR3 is CASSLPGLGPRANTGELFF. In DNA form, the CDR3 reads TGTGCCAGCAGCCTCCCGGGACTAGGGCCCCGGGCGAACACCGGGGAGCTGTTTTTT.

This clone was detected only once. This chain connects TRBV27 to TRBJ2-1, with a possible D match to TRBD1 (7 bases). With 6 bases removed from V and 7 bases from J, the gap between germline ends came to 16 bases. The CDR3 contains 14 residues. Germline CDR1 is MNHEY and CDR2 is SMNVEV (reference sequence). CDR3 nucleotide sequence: TGTGCCAGCAGCCTCATGCCAGGGGGGAATGAGCAGTTCTTC. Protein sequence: CASSLMPGGNEQFF.

As DNA, the CDR3 is TGTGCCAGCAGAAGAGACGGGGGGGGCGCGGAGCCCCAGCATTTT. Amino acid sequence: CASRRDGGGAEPQHF. The chain combines TRBV6-6 with TRBJ1-5, with D possibly TRBD1 on 6 matching bases. This CDR3 region has 15 residues. The V and J ends lost 6 bases and 8 bases respectively, with 20 bases between them. CDR1 is MNHNY, CDR2 SVGAGI, per germline (reference sequence).

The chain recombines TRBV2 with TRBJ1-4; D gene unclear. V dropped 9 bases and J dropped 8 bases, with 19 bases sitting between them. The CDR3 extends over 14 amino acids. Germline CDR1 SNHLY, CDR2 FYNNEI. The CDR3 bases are TGTGCCAGATCTCTGGGCCTCGGAGGGGAAAAACTGTTTTTT. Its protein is CARSLGLGGEKLFF.

The CDR3 DNA follows: TGTGCCAGTAGTATTAGGTGGGGAGGGGGCAATGAGCAGTTCTTC. This translates into CASSIRWGGGNEQFF. J is TRBJ2-1 and V is TRBV19; D might be TRBD2 (7 bases). CDR1 LNHDA and CDR2 SQIVND come from the germline V gene (reference sequence). The CDR3 is 15 residues long. V was cut by 3 bases and J by 6 bases, with 15 bases left in between.

CDR3: CASSLSNQPQHF. The CDR3 DNA is TGTGCCAGCAGCCTTAGCAATCAGCCCCAGCATTTT. The chain links TRBV5-8 to TRBJ1-5; D gene unclear. The CDR3 has 12 amino acids. Germline V gene lookup returns CDR1 SGHTS and CDR2 YDEGEE. Trimming shortened V by 4 bases and J by 0 bases, and 2 bases separated the two germline ends.

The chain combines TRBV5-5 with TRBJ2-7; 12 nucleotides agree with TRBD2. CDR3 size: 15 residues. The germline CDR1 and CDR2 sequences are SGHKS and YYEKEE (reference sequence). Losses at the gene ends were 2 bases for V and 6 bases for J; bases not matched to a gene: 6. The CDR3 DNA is TGTGCCAGCAGCTTCTCTAGCGGGAGGGTGGGCGAGCAGTACTTC. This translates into CASSFSSGRVGEQYF.

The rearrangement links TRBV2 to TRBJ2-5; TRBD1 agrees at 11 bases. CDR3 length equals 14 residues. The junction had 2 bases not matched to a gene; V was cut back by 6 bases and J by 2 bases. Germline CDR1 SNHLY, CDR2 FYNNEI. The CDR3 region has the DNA TGTGCCAGCAGGGGGGACAGGGGGCAAGAGACCCAGTACTTC. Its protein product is CASRGDRGQETQYF.

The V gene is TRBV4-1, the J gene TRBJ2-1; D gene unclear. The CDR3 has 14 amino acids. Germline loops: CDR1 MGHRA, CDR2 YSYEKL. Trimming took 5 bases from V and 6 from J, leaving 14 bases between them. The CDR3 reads CASSSPQLGNEQFF. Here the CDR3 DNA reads TGCGCCAGCAGCTCACCCCAACTCGGCAATGAGCAGTTCTTC.

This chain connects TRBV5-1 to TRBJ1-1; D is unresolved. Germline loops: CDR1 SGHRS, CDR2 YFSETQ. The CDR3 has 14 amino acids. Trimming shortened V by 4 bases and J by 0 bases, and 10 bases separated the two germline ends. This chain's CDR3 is CASSPNQMNTEAFF. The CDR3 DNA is TGCGCCAGCAGCCCGAACCAGATGAACACTGAAGCTTTCTTT.

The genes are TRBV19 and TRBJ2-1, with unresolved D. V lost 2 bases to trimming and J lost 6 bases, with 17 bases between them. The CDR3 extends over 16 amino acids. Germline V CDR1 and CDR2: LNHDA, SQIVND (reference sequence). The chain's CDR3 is CASSILVGVSLNEQFF. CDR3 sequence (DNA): TGTGCCAGTAGTATATTAGTGGGCGTATCCCTCAATGAGCAGTTCTTC.

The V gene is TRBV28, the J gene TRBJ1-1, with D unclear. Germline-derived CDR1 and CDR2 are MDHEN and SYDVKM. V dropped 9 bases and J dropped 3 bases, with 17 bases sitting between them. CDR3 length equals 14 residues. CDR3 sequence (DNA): TGTGCCAGTACAACTGGGAGGGTCCACACTGAAGCTTTCTTT. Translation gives CASTTGRVHTEAFF.

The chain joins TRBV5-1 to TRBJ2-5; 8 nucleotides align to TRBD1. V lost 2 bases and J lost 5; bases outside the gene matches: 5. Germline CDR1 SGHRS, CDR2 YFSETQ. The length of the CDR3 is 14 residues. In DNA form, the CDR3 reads TGCGCCAGCAGCTTAAGACAGGGGTGGGAGACCCAGTACTTC. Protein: CASSLRQGWETQYF.

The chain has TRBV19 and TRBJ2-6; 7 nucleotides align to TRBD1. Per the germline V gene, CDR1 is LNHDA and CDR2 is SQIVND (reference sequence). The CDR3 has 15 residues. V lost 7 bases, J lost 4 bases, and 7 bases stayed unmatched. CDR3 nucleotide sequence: TGTGCCAGTACCAGGGACAGAACCGGGGCCAACGTCCTGACTTTC. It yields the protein CASTRDRTGANVLTF. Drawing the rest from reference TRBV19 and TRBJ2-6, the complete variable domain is DGGITQSPKYLFRKEGQNVTLSCEQNLNHDAMYWYRQDPGQGLRLIYYSQIVNDFQKGDIAEGYSVSREKKESFPLTVTSAQKNPTAFYLCASTRDRTGANVLTFGAGSRLTVL.

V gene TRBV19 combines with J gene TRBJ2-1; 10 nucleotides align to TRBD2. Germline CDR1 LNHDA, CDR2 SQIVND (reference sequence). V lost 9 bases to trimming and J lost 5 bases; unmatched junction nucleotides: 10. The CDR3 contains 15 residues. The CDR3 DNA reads TGTGCCAGCTTCGCTAGCGGGAGTGCGCACAATGAGCAGTTCTTC. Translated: CASFASGSAHNEQFF.

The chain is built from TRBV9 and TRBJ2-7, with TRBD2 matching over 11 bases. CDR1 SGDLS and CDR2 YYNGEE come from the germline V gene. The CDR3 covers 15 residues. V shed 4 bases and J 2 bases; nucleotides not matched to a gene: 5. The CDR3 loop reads CASSNRLAGTYEQYF. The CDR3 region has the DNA TGTGCCAGCAGCAACCGACTAGCGGGAACCTACGAGCAGTACTTC.

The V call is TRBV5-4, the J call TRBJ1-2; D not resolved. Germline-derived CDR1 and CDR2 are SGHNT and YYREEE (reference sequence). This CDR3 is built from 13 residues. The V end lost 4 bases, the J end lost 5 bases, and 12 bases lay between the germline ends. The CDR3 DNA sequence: TGTGCCAGCAGCCCCCCCGGGAGGTATGGCTACACCTTC. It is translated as CASSPPGRYGYTF.

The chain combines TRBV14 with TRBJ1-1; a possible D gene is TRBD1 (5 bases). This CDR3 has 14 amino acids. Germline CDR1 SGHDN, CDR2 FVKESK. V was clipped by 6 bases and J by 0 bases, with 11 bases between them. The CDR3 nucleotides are TGTGCCAGCAGTCTTCGACAGATGAACACTGAAGCTTTCTTT. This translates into CASSLRQMNTEAFF.

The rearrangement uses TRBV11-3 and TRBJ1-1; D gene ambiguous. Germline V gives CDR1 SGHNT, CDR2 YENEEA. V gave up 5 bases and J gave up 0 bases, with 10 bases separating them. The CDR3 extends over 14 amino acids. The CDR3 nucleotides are TGTGCCAGCAGCCCCGCCGGGGTGAACACTGAAGCTTTCTTT. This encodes CASSPAGVNTEAFF.

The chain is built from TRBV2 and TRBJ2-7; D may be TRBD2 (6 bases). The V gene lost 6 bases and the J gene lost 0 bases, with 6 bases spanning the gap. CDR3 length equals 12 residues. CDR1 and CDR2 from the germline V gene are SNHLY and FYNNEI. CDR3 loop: CASRGLSYEQYF. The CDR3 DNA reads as TGTGCCAGCAGGGGACTCTCCTACGAGCAGTACTTC.

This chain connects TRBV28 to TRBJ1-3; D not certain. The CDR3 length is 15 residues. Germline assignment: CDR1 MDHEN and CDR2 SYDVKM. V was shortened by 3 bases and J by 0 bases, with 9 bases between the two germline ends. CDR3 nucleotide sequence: TGTGCCAGCAGTTTTCTAGCCAGCTCTGGAAACACCATATATTTT. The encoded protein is CASSFLASSGNTIYF.

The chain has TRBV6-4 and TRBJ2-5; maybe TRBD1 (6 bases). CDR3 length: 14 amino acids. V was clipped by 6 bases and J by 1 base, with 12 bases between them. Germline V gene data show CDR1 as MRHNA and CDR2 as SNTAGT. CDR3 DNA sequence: TGTGCCAGCAGCCTGACAGGATTCCAAGAGACCCAGTACTTC. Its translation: CASSLTGFQETQYF.

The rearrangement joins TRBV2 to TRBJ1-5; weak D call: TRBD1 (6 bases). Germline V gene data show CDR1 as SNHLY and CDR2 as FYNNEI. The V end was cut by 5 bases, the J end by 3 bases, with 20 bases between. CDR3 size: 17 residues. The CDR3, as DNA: TGTGCCAGCAGTCCGCTAGGCCCAGGGGCTTCCAATCAGCCCCAGCATTTT. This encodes CASSPLGPGASNQPQHF.

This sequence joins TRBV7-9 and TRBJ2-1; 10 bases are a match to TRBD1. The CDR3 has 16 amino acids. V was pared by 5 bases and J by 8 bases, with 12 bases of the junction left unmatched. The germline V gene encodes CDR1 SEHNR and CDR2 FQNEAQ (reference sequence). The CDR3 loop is CASSTPDRGLRYEQFF. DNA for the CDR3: TGTGCCAGCAGCACGCCAGACAGGGGGCTGAGATATGAGCAGTTCTTC.

The CDR3 sequence: CASSYSRGSNYGYTF. DNA for the CDR3: TGTGCCAGCAGTTACTCGCGGGGTTCTAACTATGGCTACACCTTC. The chain combines TRBV6-5 with TRBJ1-2; D is undetermined. From germline, CDR1 is MNHEY and CDR2 SVGAGI. The CDR3 has 15 residues. Trimming removed 0 bases at V and 0 bases at J, with 8 bases between.

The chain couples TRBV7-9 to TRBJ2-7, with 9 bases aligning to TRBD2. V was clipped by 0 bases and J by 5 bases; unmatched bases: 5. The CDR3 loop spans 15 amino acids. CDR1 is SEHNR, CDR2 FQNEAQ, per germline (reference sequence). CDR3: CASSLASGGSNEQYF. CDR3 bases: TGTGCCAGCAGCTTAGCTAGCGGGGGCTCAAACGAGCAGTACTTC.

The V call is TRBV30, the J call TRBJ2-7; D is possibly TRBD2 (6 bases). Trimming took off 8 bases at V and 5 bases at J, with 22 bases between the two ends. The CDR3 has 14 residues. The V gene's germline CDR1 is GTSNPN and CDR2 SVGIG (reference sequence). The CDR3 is CANQPGAGTHEQYF. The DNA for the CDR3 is TGTGCCAATCAGCCGGGAGCAGGCACCCACGAGCAGTACTTC.